This T cell receptor beta chain was observed in a study of T cells after yellow fever vaccination. Whole-study context: Preparing low-cell-number fractions relied on SMART-Seq v4 Ultra Low Input.

Findings and limits, study-wide: Overall, a small share of clonotypes was seen in both CD4 and CD8 compartments.

For TCR, cDNA came from 5'RACE template switching, which added a universal primer site and UMIs. One entry per CDR3 protein, called by TCRdb with MiXCR from the 5' RACE reads. The sample has 30,000 or so distinct CDR3 sequences; 6.3% are singletons. This CDR3 is 11 amino acids long. Trimming shortened V by 7 bases and J by 7 bases, and 8 bases separated the two germline ends. The germline V gene has CDR1 MDHEN and CDR2 SYDVKM. This clonotype was observed at least ten times. This chain connects TRBV28 to TRBJ1-5; D gene unclear. The specimen was PBMCs, either bulk or a sorted T-cell subset (CD4+, CD8+, memory, or dextramer-sorted; not recorded which), collected on the day of the yellow fever booster vaccination. The receptor's source is a young man who received the YFV17D yellow fever vaccine. The CDR3 protein is CASNSKQPQHF. The CDR3 nucleotides read TGTGCCAGCAACTCGAAACAGCCCCAGCATTTT. Filled out from reference TRBV28 and TRBJ1-5, the complete variable domain reads DVKVTQSSRYLVKRTGEKVFLECVQDMDHENMFWYRQDPGLGLRLIYFSYDVKMKEKGDIPEGYSVSREKKERFSLILESASTNQTSMYLCASNSKQPQHFGDGTRLSIL.